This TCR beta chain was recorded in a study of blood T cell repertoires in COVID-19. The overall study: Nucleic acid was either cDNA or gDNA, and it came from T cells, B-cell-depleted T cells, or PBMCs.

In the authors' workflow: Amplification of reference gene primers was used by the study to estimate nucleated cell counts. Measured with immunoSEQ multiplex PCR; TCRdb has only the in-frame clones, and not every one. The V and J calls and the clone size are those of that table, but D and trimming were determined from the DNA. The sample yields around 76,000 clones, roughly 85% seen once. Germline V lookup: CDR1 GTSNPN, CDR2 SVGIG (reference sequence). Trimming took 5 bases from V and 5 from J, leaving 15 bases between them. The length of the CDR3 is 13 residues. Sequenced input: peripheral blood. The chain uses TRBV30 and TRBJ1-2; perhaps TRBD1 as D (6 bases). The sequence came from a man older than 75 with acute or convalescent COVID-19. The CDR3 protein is CAWAPRQAYGYTF. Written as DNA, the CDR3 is TGTGCCTGGGCCCCCAGACAGGCTTATGGCTACACCTTC.